This T cell receptor beta chain originates from a study of blood T cell repertoires in COVID-19. Study-level background: Spain, Italy and the United States supplied samples that represented acute and convalescent COVID-19.

There are 15 residues in the CDR3. Deletions cut 7 bases from V and 5 bases from J, with 18 bases between. CDR1 is MDHEN and CDR2 is SYDVKM in the germline V gene. In the authors' methods: Scientists estimated how many nucleated cells there were by amplifying reference gene primers. Generated by immunoSEQ multiplex PCR, the TCRdb table keeps only in-frame clones and is missing some. Clone size and V and J calls were adopted from that table, with D and trimming inferred from the DNA. The sample consists of approximately 120,000 clones, about four fifths of them appearing once. The sample comprised peripheral blood. This receptor was obtained from a man in his sixties with acute or convalescent COVID-19. J is TRBJ2-1 and V is TRBV28; TRBD1 is a possible D gene (5 bases). The CDR3: CASTPWGRANNEQFF. As DNA, the CDR3 is TGTGCCAGCACCCCCTGGGGCAGGGCGAACAATGAGCAGTTCTTC.